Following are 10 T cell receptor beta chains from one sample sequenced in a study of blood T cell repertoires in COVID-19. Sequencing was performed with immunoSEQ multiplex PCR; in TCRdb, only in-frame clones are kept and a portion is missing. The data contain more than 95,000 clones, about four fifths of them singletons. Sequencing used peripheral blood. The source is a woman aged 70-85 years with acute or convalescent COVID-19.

In nucleotides, the CDR3 is TGTGCCAGCAGCTTGGAAGGACAGGGCTACGAGCAGTACTTC. Residues: CASSLEGQGYEQYF. The chain carries TRBV5-6 and TRBJ2-5; 8 nucleotides align to TRBD1. The J call may be in error: the DNA end matches TRBJ2-7 better. Germline V CDR1 and CDR2: SGHDT, YYEEEE. This CDR3 has 14 amino acids.

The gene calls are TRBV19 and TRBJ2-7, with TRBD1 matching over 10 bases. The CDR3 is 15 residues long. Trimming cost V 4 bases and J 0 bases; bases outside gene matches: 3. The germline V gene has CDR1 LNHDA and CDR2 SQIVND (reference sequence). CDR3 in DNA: TGTGCCAGTAGTAGGGGGACAGGGGACTCCTACGAGCAGTACTTC. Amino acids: CASSRGTGDSYEQYF.

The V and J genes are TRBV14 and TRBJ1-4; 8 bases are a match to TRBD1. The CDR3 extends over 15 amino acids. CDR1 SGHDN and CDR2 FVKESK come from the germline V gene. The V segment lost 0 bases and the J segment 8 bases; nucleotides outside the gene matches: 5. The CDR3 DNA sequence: TGTGCCAGCAGCCAAGACCAGGGGGCCGGGGAAAAACTGTTTTTT. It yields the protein CASSQDQGAGEKLFF.

The CDR3 loop reads CASSYGGQLVGYTF. CDR3 DNA: TGTGCCAGCAGTTACGGGGGACAGCTTGTTGGCTACACCTTC. The gene calls are TRBV6-5 and TRBJ1-2, with 7 bases lining up with TRBD1. V gave up 2 bases and J gave up 7 bases; unmatched junction bases: 7. The CDR3 covers 14 residues. Germline CDR1 MNHEY, CDR2 SVGAGI.

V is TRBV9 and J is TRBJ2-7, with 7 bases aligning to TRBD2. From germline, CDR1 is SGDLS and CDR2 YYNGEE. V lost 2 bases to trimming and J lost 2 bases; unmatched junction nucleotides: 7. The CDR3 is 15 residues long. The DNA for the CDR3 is TGTGCCAGCAGCGTGGGATCGGGGGGACCCTACGAGCAGTACTTC. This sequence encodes CASSVGSGGPYEQYF.

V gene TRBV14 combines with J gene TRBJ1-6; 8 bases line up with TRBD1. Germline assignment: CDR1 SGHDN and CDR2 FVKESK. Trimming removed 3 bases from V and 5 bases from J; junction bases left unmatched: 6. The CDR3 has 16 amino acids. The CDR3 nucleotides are TGTGCCAGCAGCCAGCGGCAGGGGGCCCATAATTCACCCCTCCACTTT. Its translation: CASSQRQGAHNSPLHF.

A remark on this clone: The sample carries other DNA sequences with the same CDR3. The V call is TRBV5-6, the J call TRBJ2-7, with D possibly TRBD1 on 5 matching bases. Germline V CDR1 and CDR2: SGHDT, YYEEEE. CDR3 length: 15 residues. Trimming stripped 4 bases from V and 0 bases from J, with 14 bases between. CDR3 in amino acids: CASSQYQTVSYEQYF. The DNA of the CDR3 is TGTGCCAGCAGCCAGTACCAGACAGTCTCCTACGAGCAGTACTTC.

DNA of the CDR3: TGTGCCAGCACGACCCTGAAGGGGGCTGATTCACCCCTCCACTTT. This codes for CASTTLKGADSPLHF. This chain connects TRBV2 to TRBJ1-6; 7 bases fit TRBD1. Germline V CDR1 and CDR2: SNHLY, FYNNEI. The trim removed 7 bases at V and 8 bases at J, leaving 11 bases unmatched. The CDR3 contains 15 residues.

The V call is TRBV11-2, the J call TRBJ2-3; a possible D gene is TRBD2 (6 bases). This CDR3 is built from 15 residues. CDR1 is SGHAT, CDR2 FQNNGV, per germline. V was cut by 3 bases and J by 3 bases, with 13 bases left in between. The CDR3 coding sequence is TGTGCCAGCAGCTTGGAGCGGGTGAAGACAGATACGCAGTATTTT. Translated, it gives CASSLERVKTDTQYF.

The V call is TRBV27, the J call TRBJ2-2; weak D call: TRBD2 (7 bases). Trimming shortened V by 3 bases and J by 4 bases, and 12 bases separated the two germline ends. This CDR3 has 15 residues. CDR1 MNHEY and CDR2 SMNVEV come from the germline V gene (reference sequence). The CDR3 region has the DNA TGTGCCAGCAGTTTGGACGGGGGGCCCACCGGGGAGCTGTTTTTT. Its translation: CASSLDGGPTGELFF.